The 10 T cell receptor beta chains listed next were all sequenced from one sample in a study of blood T cell repertoires in COVID-19. Clones were read by immunoSEQ multiplex PCR, and TCRdb kept only the in-frame ones, dropping some. Of 400,000 to 450,000 clones listed, 88% are singletons. Sequenced sample: peripheral blood. The receptors stem from a woman aged 45-59 years with COVID-19, enrolled during active disease.

The chain employs TRBV5-1 and TRBJ2-5, with D perhaps TRBD2 (6 bases). V was clipped by 3 bases and J by 5 bases, with 14 bases between them. CDR3 length: 14 residues. Looked up from germline, CDR1 is SGHRS and CDR2 is YFSETQ. CDR3 DNA: TGCGCCAGCAGCTGGGAAGTGGGGACTGAGACCCAGTACTTC. This translates into CASSWEVGTETQYF.

V usage is TRBV23-1 and J usage is TRBJ2-7, with D perhaps TRBD2 (7 bases). TRBV23-1 belongs to the ORF category, with a function that is uncertain. The CDR3 contains 14 residues. Deletions cut 8 bases from V and 4 bases from J, with 18 bases between. The CDR3 DNA reads TGCGCCAGCGGCGGGGAGGGGGGAGGTTACGAGCAGTACTTC. This gives the protein CASGGEGGGYEQYF.

This clone was detected once. The CDR3 DNA is TGCGCCAGCAGCTTGTCGGCAGAGGGCTATGGCTACACCTTC. Translating it yields CASSLSAEGYGYTF. The chain uses TRBV5-1 and TRBJ1-2, with D uncertain. The CDR3 spans 14 residues. Germline V gene data show CDR1 as SGHRS and CDR2 as YFSETQ. V was cut by 1 base and J by 4 bases, with 11 bases left in between.

This sequence joins TRBV9 and TRBJ2-5, with 10 bases fitting TRBD1. Germline V gene data show CDR1 as SGDLS and CDR2 as YYNGEE. The CDR3 is 17 amino acids. Trimming cost V 4 bases and J 3 bases; bases outside gene matches: 12. The CDR3 loop reads CASSQRQGADVKETQYF. The CDR3 nucleotides are TGTGCCAGCAGCCAAAGACAGGGGGCGGATGTGAAAGAGACCCAGTACTTC.

The J gene is TRBJ2-7, the V gene TRBV12-5, with 7 bases fitting TRBD1. Germline V lookup: CDR1 LGHNT, CDR2 FRNRAP. The CDR3 totals 14 residues. V shed 5 bases and J 1 base; nucleotides not matched to a gene: 5. The DNA for the CDR3 is TGTGCTAGTGGTCGGACAGGTGGGTCCTACGAGCAGTACTTC. Translated: CASGRTGGSYEQYF.

The rearrangement links TRBV28 to TRBJ1-1, with 9 bases fitting TRBD1. The V gene end was trimmed by 2 bases and the J gene end by 8 bases; junction bases not matched to a gene: 0. The CDR3 runs 12 residues. In germline, CDR1 is MDHEN, CDR2 SYDVKM. The CDR3 sequence is CASSLGTGEAFF. CDR3 bases: TGTGCCAGCAGTTTAGGGACAGGGGAAGCTTTCTTT.

The V and J genes are TRBV29-1 and TRBJ2-2; D is unclear. Trimming shortened V by 2 bases and J by 1 base, and 11 bases separated the two germline ends. The CDR3 runs 15 residues. Germline V gene data show CDR1 as SQVTM and CDR2 as ANQGSEA. Here the CDR3 reads CSVESGQLNTGELFF. The CDR3 bases are TGCAGCGTTGAATCAGGTCAGCTGAACACCGGGGAGCTGTTTTTT.

V and J are TRBV2 and TRBJ1-2, with D hard to call. Between the trimmed V and J ends, which lost 5 bases and 0 bases, there was a span of 16 bases. The CDR3 is 16 amino acids. Germline CDR1 SNHLY, CDR2 FYNNEI. The DNA of the CDR3 is TGTGCCAGCAGTCCTGTTCAGGCGTCAGCTAACTATGGCTACACCTTC. Translating it yields CASSPVQASANYGYTF.

This chain links TRBV18 with TRBJ2-3; 13 positions agree with TRBD2. V shed 3 bases and J 1 base; nucleotides not matched to a gene: 1. Per the germline V gene, CDR1 is KGHSH and CDR2 is LQKENI. This CDR3 has 16 amino acids. The CDR3 reads CASSPGLAGGTDTQYF. The CDR3 bases are TGTGCCAGCTCACCCGGACTAGCGGGGGGCACAGATACGCAGTATTTT.

The chain recombines TRBV9 with TRBJ2-2, with 7 bases aligning to TRBD2. V shed 0 bases and J 1 base; nucleotides not matched to a gene: 3. Germline V gene lookup returns CDR1 SGDLS and CDR2 YYNGEE. The CDR3 has 16 amino acids. CDR3 sequence (DNA): TGTGCCAGCAGCGTAGAAAGCGGGAAGAACACCGGGGAGCTGTTTTTT. Protein product: CASSVESGKNTGELFF.